This T cell receptor beta chain appears in the sequencing data of a study of blood T cell repertoires in COVID-19 (dated by TCRdb to 2020 to 2021). Background for the entire study: The collaborator samples originated in the United States, Italy and Spain and spanned the acute and convalescent phases of COVID-19. The material from the prospective study consisted of cDNA or gDNA derived from T cells, B-cell-depleted T cells, or PBMCs. Subjects who had been exposed to COVID-19, were actively infected with it, or had recovered from it provided the deeply sampled blood TCRbeta repertoires that made up the dataset. A freely available public database, intended as a resource for researchers studying the immune response to SARS-CoV-2, is where the repertoires were released. The samples were drawn from two sources: the first 160 participants of the ongoing ImmuneRACE study, and 1,254 subjects contributed by 6 global collaborators. Sample metadata almost always included a de-identified subject ID, COVID-19 status, age in years and sex. Where available, HLA class I and class II types were obtained from metadata supplied by the sample provider rather than from assay-based typing.

Including the terminal cysteine and phenylalanine, the CDR3 comprises 16 residues. Only the CDR3 DNA stays, 48 bases, in frame from base 1. Based on the germline V gene (reference sequence), the CDR1 and CDR2 sequences are SEHNR and FQNEAQ. V is pared back by 5 bases and J by 2 bases, with 15 bases lying between the germline termini. Collaborating institutions collected whole blood in K2EDTA tubes following their own protocols. For TCRbeta analysis, collaborators shipped samples in one of three forms: frozen whole blood, isolated PBMCs, or DNA extracted from either of those sample types. Worth noting for this clone: Its antigen is currently not known. The sample holds no much larger clone one base away, and base qualities are not on file.

TCRbeta CDR3 regions were amplified from genomic DNA by means of the immunoSEQ Assay, a bias-controlled multiplex PCR. Per the authors' processing: The number of nucleated cells in each sample was estimated by amplification of reference gene primers within the assay. To quantify the absolute abundance of each unique TCRbeta CDR3 rearrangement, sequence reads were collapsed and filtered. Productive Simpson clonality was computed per sample as the square root of Simpson's diversity index over productive rearrangements. TCRdb holds this immuneACCESS table with in-frame rearrangements only. Some clones are missing; in checked studies, unresolved V genes explain under half, and the rest has no known cause. D and trimming come from the DNA, and the V and J calls and clone size come from that table. This sample is represented by more than 150,000 clones; approximately 87% of them were singletons. Less than 25% of the sample belongs to the ten largest clones.

The research as a whole found: The amount of clinical and demographic metadata varied by source and participant and was provided uncurated.

The chain is assembled from TRBV7-9 and TRBJ1-4; the D gene is possibly TRBD1, with 6 bases matching. The receptor was isolated from an older man with active or convalescent COVID-19. Sequencing used peripheral blood. For the CDR3, the sequence is CASSGPTGSTNEKLFF. Read as DNA, the sequence is TGTGCCAGCAGCGGGCCAACAGGGAGCACTAATGAAAAACTGTTTTTT. The full variable domain, with segments outside the CDR3 supplied by the reference TRBV7-9 and TRBJ1-4 proteins, appears as DTGVSQNPRHKITKRGQNVTFRCDPISEHNRLYWYRQTLGQGPEFLTYFQNEAQLEKSRLLSDRFSAERPKGSFSTLEIQRTEQGDSAMYLCASSGPTGSTNEKLFFGSGTQLSVL.